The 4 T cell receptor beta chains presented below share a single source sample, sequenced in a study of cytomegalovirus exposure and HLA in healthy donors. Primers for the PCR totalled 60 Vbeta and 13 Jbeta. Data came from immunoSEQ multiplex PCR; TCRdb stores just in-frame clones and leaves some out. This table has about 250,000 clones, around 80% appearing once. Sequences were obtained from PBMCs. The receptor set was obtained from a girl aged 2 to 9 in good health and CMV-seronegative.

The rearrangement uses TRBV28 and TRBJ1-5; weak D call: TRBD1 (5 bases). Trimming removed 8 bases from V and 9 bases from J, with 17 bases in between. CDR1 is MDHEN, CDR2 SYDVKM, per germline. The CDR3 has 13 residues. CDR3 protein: CASSGAAGWPQHF. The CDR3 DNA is TGTGCCAGCTCTGGGGCAGCTGGATGGCCCCAGCATTTT.

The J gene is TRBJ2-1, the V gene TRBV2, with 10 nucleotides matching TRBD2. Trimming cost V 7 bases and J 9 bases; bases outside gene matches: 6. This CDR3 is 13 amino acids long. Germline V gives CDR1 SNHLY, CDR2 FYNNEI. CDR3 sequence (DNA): TGTGCCAGCATGGCTAGCGGGGGCACTGAGCAGTTCTTC. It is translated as CASMASGGTEQFF.

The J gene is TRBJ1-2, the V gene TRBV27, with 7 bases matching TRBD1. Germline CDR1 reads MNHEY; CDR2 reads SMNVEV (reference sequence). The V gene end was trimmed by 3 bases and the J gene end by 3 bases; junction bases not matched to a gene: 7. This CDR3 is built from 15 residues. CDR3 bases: TGTGCCAGCAGTTTTTCCGGACAGGAATACTATGGCTACACCTTC. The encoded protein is CASSFSGQEYYGYTF.

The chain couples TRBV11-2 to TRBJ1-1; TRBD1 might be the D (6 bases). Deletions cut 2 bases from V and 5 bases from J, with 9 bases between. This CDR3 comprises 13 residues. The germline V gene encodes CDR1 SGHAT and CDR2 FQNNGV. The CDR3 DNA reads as TGTGCCAGCAGCTTACGGCAGGGGACTGAAGCTTTCTTT. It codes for CASSLRQGTEAFF.